This T cell receptor beta chain was identified in a study of T cell responses to AZD1222 COVID-19 vaccine. Study results and limitations: Of spike-specific TCRs, nearly half reportedly target regions left unmutated in variants. Two AZD1222 administrations were followed by greater Spike-specific TCR breadth and depth. No day 14 peak samples; only post-peak repertoires were characterized. Clonal diversity was possibly underestimated, and the donors were mostly white British, with more females.

Assay: immunoSEQ multiplex PCR; the TCRdb copy retains only in-frame clones and omits some. The repertoire holds under 150,000 clones, with roughly 87% as singletons. Remarks on this clone: Its matching antigen is unknown.

The CDR3 is 11 amino acids. Germline assignment: CDR1 MNHNS and CDR2 SASEGT. Trimming removed 9 bases from V and 2 bases from J, with 7 bases in between. This sample comprised peripheral blood, obtained 28 days after the second AZD1222 dose. This sequence was found in an adult who received the AZD1222 COVID-19 vaccine. The rearrangement uses TRBV6-1 and TRBJ1-2; no definite D call. In DNA form, the CDR3 reads TGTGCCAGTCAAGGAAACTATGGCTACACCTTC. This encodes CASQGNYGYTF.